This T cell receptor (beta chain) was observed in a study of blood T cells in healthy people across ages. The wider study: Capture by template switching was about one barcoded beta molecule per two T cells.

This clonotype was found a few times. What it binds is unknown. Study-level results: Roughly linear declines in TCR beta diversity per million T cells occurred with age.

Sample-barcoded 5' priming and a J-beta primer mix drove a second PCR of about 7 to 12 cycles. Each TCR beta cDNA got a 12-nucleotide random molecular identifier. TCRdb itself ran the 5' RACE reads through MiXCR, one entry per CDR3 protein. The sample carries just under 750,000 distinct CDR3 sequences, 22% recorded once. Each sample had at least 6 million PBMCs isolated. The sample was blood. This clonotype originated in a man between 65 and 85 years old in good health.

DNA for the CDR3: TGTGCCAGCAGCTTAGCCGACAGGGTCAACGATACGCAGTATTTT. This encodes CASSLADRVNDTQYF. This chain joins TRBV7-3 and TRBJ2-3; TRBD1 matches at 7 bases. Germline values: CDR1 SGHTA, CDR2 FQGTGA. The CDR3 length is 15 residues. V dropped 2 bases and J dropped 6; count of bases not matched to a gene: 8.